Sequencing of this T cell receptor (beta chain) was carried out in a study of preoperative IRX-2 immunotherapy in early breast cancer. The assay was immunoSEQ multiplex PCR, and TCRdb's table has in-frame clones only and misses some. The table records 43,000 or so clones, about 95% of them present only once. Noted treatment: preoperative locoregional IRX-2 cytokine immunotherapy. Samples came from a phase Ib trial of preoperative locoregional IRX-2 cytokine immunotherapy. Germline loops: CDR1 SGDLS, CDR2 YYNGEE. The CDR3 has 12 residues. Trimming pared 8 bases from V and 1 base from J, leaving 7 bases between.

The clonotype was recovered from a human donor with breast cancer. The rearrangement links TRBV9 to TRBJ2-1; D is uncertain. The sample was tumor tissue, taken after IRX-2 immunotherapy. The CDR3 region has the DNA TGTGCCAGTGGAAGGTCCTACAATGAGCAGTTCTTC. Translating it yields CASGRSYNEQFF.